What follows is one T cell receptor beta chain and its context. Its specificity is unknown. This record belongs to a study of response to subunit inactivated influenza vaccine. One entry per CDR3 protein results from TCRdb running MiXCR on the RT-PCR reads. The table has just under 250,000 distinct CDR3 sequences, 12% seen once. Study-level results: Authors suggested seasonal influenza vaccinations each recruit few new T cells.

Sequenced material: non-naive T cells sorted from PBMCs, taken 14 days before vaccination. This receptor was taken from a man over 45 who received an inactivated influenza vaccine.

CDR3 sequence: CSARELRGGQYF. The CDR3 nucleotides are TGCAGTGCTAGGGAGCTTCGGGGGGGTCAGTACTTC. The V gene is TRBV20-1, the J gene TRBJ2-4; the match to TRBD2 covers 8 bases. CDR1 is DFQATT and CDR2 is SNEGSKA in the germline V gene (reference sequence). Unmatched junction bases numbered 7, after V lost 3 bases and J lost 12 bases. The CDR3 extends over 12 amino acids.